The next 20 T cell receptor beta chains were all read from a single sample in a study of regulatory T cells in long-lasting Graves disease. Library construction for TCR beta used iRepertoire HTBI primers and Arm-PCR of CDR3 regions. TCRdb re-analysed the multiplex PCR reads in MiXCR, keeping a single row per CDR3 protein. Of under 250,000 distinct CDR3 sequences in the sample, 20% were seen once. Specified time point: newly diagnosed GD, antithyroid drugs for less than 3 months. Researchers made the TCR library from RNA that was extracted from PBMCs. This material consisted of peripheral blood mononuclear cells (PBMCs), taken at new diagnosis, from a patient treated with antithyroid drugs. These receptors were obtained from a female donor with Graves disease.

This clonotype was recorded at least ten times. The chain carries TRBV12-3 or TRBV12-4 and TRBJ2-2, with TRBD2 matching 10 bases. With 6 bases clipped from V and 1 base from J, the junction kept 2 bases outside the gene matches. CDR3 size: 15 residues. Here the CDR3 DNA reads TGTGCCAGCAGGCCTAGCGGGAGGAACACCGGGGAGCTGTTTTTT. Protein product: CASRPSGRNTGELFF.

This clonotype was recorded at least ten times. The genes are TRBV20-1 and TRBJ2-4, with 7 nucleotides matching TRBD1. The CDR3 is 12 residues long. The J segment lost 7 bases and the V segment lost 6 bases, leaving 6 bases of the junction unmatched. CDR1 is DFQATT and CDR2 is SNEGSKA in the germline V gene (reference sequence). In DNA, the CDR3 is TGCAGTGCAAAGGACAGGAACAACATTCAGTACTTC. Translated, it gives CSAKDRNNIQYF.

This clonotype was picked up many times. The V and J genes are TRBV20-1 and TRBJ1-1; 8 nucleotides agree with TRBD1. The V gene end was trimmed by 5 bases and the J gene end by 5 bases; junction bases not matched to a gene: 4. Germline V gene data show CDR1 as DFQATT and CDR2 as SNEGSKA (reference sequence). This CDR3 region has 12 residues. The CDR3 is CSAADRDTEAFF. DNA of the CDR3: TGCAGTGCTGCGGACAGGGATACTGAAGCTTTCTTT.

With respect to this clonotype: This likely came from a read error, as a far larger clone is one base away. The chain combines TRBV7-3 with TRBJ1-1; no clear D gene. The CDR3 has 14 amino acids. Per the germline V gene, CDR1 is SGHTA and CDR2 is FQGTGA. Here the CDR3 reads CASSFGQMNSEAFF. DNA of the CDR3: TGTGCCAGCAGTTTCGGGCAGATGAACTCTGAAGCTTTCTTT.

This clonotype was counted a few times. A much more abundant neighbour one base away suggests this may be a read error. The rearrangement joins TRBV28 to TRBJ2-5; D perhaps matches TRBD2 (5 bases). The CDR3 spans 12 residues. Germline V gene lookup returns CDR1 MDHEN and CDR2 SYDVKM. CDR3 sequence (DNA): TGTGCCAGCAGTAGCGTCTGGGAGACCCAGCACTTC. Translated: CASSSVWETQHF.

This clonotype was seen a few times. J is TRBJ2-1 and V is TRBV27; TRBD1 might be the D (7 bases). This CDR3 has 16 amino acids. The germline V and J ends were trimmed by 4 bases and 4 bases, with 17 bases remaining between them. Germline CDR1 and CDR2: MNHEY and SMNVEV (reference sequence). DNA of the CDR3: TGTGCCAGCAGTTGGGGGGACAGCAAGTTGTACAATGAGCAGTTCTTC. Its protein is CASSWGDSKLYNEQFF.

This clonotype is a singleton in its sample. This clone may be a read error of a much larger clone one base away. The genes are TRBV20-1 and TRBJ2-4; 9 bases map to TRBD1. The CDR3 runs to 14 residues. Germline values: CDR1 DFQATT, CDR2 SNEGSKA (reference sequence). The CDR3 DNA sequence: TGCAGTGCTCCAGACAGACAGGGGGAAAACATTCGGTACTTC. Encoded protein: CSAPDRQGENIRYF.

This clonotype was seen ten or more times. This CDR3 reads CASSYSDRGTGELFF. CDR3 sequence (DNA): TGTGCCAGCAGTTACTCGGACAGAGGCACCGGGGAGCTGTTTTTT. The V call is TRBV6-2 or TRBV6-3, the J call TRBJ2-2, with D maybe TRBD1 (6 bases). This CDR3 contains 15 residues. V gave up 0 bases and J gave up 4 bases, with 9 bases separating them. CDR1 and CDR2 (germline): MNHEY, SVGEGT.

This clonotype was seen only once. It differs at one base from a far larger clone, so likely a read error. J is TRBJ2-5 and V is TRBV5-8; the D gene is possibly TRBD2 (5 bases). The CDR3 contains 17 residues. Germline V CDR1 and CDR2: SGHTS, YDEGEE. The CDR3 loop is CASSQGARTARGETQYF. CDR3 nucleotides: TGCGCCAGCAGCCAAGGCGCCCGGACCGCGAGAGGGGAGACCCAGTACTTC.

This clonotype was detected ten times or more. V usage is TRBV11-3 and J usage is TRBJ2-5; D may be TRBD1 (6 bases). The ends were cut back, 3 bases at V and 5 bases at J, with 10 bases in the middle. The CDR3 extends over 13 amino acids. Germline V gives CDR1 SGHNT, CDR2 YENEEA. The CDR3 DNA sequence: TGTGCCAGCAGCTTGGAGCAGGGGGAGACCCAGTACTTC. Its translation is CASSLEQGETQYF. Full variable domain (outside the CDR3, taken from reference TRBV11-3 and TRBJ2-5): EAGVVQSPRYKIIEKKQPVAFWCNPISGHNTLYWYLQNLGQGPELLIRYENEEAVDDSQLPKDRFSAERLKGVDSTLKIQPAELGDSAVYLCASSLEQGETQYFGPGTRLLVL.

Here the CDR3 DNA reads TGCAGCGTTTATCGGACCGGGAACACTGAAGCTTTCTTT. Translating it yields CSVYRTGNTEAFF. This sequence joins TRBV29-1 and TRBJ1-1; D is unresolved. The length of the CDR3 is 13 residues. Germline lookup yields CDR1 SQVTM and CDR2 ANQGSEA. V was trimmed by 5 bases and J by 1 base, leaving 11 bases between them.

This clonotype was recorded a few times. The chain couples TRBV18 to TRBJ1-2, with TRBD1 as a possible D gene (5 bases). Germline CDR1 and CDR2: KGHSH and LQKENI. This CDR3 has 15 residues. V lost 0 bases and J 2 bases, leaving 10 bases between the germline ends. CDR3 amino acids: CASSPPSRANYGYTF. CDR3 bases: TGTGCCAGCTCACCACCCTCCAGGGCCAACTATGGCTACACCTTC.

This clonotype occurred many times. This chain links TRBV5-1 with TRBJ1-1, with a weak D call TRBD1 (5 bases). Trimming left V 3 bases short and J 2 bases short, with 11 bases between. From germline, CDR1 is SGHRS and CDR2 YFSETQ. This CDR3 contains 14 residues. The CDR3: CASSSDTRNTEAFF. The CDR3 bases are TGCGCCAGCAGCTCGGACACGAGAAACACTGAAGCTTTCTTT.

Ten or more counts support this clonotype. This sequence joins TRBV7-2 and TRBJ2-3, with 12 bases identical to TRBD2. This CDR3 comprises 16 residues. Per the germline V gene, CDR1 is SGHTA and CDR2 is FQGNSA. Trimming cost V 5 bases and J 6 bases; bases outside gene matches: 9. The CDR3 coding sequence is TGTGCCAGCAGCCCGCGGCTAGCGGGGGGGCTGGATACGCAGTATTTT. It codes for CASSPRLAGGLDTQYF.

J is TRBJ1-1 and V is TRBV29-1, with D unclear. CDR3 length: 13 residues. Trimming removed 7 bases at V and 5 bases at J, with 17 bases between. Germline V gene sequence: CDR1 SQVTM, CDR2 ANQGSEA. The CDR3 coding sequence is TGCAGCGCCCCCGGAAGGCAGAGGACTGAAGCTTTCTTT. Residues: CSAPGRQRTEAFF.

Note on this clonotype: This likely reflects a read error, since a far larger clone is one base away. This rearrangement joins TRBV11-2 to TRBJ2-5; unclear D gene. Germline CDR1 SGHAT, CDR2 FQNNGV. The germline V and J ends were trimmed by 8 bases and 10 bases, with 17 bases remaining between them. There are 12 residues in the CDR3. The CDR3 sequence: CASGNHLGDQYF. DNA of the CDR3: TGTGCCAGCGGCAACCATCTAGGCGACCAGTACTTC.

In its sample, this clonotype was seen many times. This chain connects TRBV11-1 to TRBJ2-2, with 9 bases matching TRBD1. The CDR3 runs 15 residues. Germline V gene sequence: CDR1 SGHAT, CDR2 FQDESV (reference sequence). V was pared by 5 bases and J by 8 bases, with 9 bases of the junction left unmatched. CDR3 amino acids: CASSLRDRATGELFF. The CDR3 coding sequence is TGTGCCAGCAGCCTCCGGGACAGGGCAACTGGGGAGCTGTTTTTT.

Turning to this clonotype: A read error may explain this, as a much larger clone is one base away. The chain joins TRBV7-2 to TRBJ1-1; no definite D call. Per the germline V gene, CDR1 is SGHTA and CDR2 is FQGNSA. V was pared by 5 bases and J by 6 bases, with 19 bases between. The CDR3 has 15 residues. The CDR3 spells CASSPRRGVFAEAFF. In DNA form, the CDR3 reads TGTGCCAGCAGCCCACGACGGGGTGTTTTCGCTGAAGCTTTCTTT.

This clonotype was counted many times. The J gene is TRBJ2-1, the V gene TRBV20-1; TRBD2 agrees at 9 bases. From germline, CDR1 is DFQATT and CDR2 SNEGSKA (reference sequence). The CDR3 extends over 16 amino acids. J gave up 3 bases and V 2 bases, and 8 bases lay outside the gene matches. The CDR3 loop reads CSARIPSGIFYNEQFF. In nucleotides, the CDR3 is TGCAGTGCTAGAATCCCTAGCGGGATTTTCTACAATGAGCAGTTCTTC.

V is TRBV5-5 and J is TRBJ2-7; D gene unclear. CDR1 and CDR2 (germline): SGHKS, YYEKEE (reference sequence). V lost 1 base to trimming and J lost 0 bases, with 14 bases between them. This CDR3 is built from 16 residues. This CDR3 is CASSLSGSHSSYEQYF. The CDR3 DNA reads TGTGCCAGCAGCTTGTCCGGCAGTCACAGCTCCTACGAGCAGTACTTC.